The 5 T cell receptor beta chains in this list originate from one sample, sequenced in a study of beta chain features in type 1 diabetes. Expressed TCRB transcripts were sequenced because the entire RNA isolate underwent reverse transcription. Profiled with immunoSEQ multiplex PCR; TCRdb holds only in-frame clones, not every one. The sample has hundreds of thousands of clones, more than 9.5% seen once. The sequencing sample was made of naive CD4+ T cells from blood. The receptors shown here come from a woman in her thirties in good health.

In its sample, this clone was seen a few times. The DNA for the CDR3 is TGTGCCAGCTCACTCGAAGAGACCCAGTACTTC. Its translation: CASSLEETQYF. The rearrangement links TRBV18 to TRBJ2-5; D is unclear. The V end was cut by 4 bases, the J end by 3 bases, with 3 bases between. Germline CDR1 and CDR2: KGHSH and LQKENI. The CDR3 length is 11 residues.

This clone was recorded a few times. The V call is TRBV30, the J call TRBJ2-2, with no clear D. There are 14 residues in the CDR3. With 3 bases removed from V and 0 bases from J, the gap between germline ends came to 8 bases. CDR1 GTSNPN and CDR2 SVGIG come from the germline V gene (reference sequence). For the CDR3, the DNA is TGTGCCTGGAGAAGAAGCACGAACACCGGGGAGCTGTTTTTT. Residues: CAWRRSTNTGELFF.

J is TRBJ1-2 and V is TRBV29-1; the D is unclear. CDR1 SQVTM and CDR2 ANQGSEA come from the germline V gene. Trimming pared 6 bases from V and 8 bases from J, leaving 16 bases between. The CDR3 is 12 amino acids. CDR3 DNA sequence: TGCAGCGTCCCCGGGAAACCTGGGGGCTACACCTTC. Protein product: CSVPGKPGGYTF. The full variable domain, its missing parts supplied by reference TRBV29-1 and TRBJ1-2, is SAVISQKPSRDICQRGTSLTIQCQVDSQVTMMFWYRQQPGQSLTLIATANQGSEATYESGFVIDKFPISRPNLTFSTLTVSNMSPEDSSIYLCSVPGKPGGYTFGSGTRLTVV.

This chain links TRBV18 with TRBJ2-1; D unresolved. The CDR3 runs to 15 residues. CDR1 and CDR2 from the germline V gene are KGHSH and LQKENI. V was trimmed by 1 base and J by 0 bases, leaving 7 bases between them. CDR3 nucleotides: TGTGCCAGCTCACCACTGAGTAGCTCCTACAATGAGCAGTTCTTC. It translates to CASSPLSSSYNEQFF.

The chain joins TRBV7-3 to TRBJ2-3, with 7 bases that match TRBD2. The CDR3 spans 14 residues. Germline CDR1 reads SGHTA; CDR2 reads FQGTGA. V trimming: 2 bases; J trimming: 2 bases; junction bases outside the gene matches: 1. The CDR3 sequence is CASSLAGATDTQYF. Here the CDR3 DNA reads TGTGCCAGCAGCTTAGCGGGAGCCACAGATACGCAGTATTTT.